The 24 T cell receptor beta chains below were found in one sample sequenced in a study of blood T cell repertoires in COVID-19. Repertoires were generated with immunoSEQ multiplex PCR, while TCRdb's copy carries only in-frame clones and drops some. This sample has approximately 500,000 clones; about 88% occur once, and the top ten carry roughly 8%. Material: peripheral blood. Receptors originate from a woman aged 50 to 65 with COVID-19, enrolled during active disease.

J is TRBJ2-1 and V is TRBV27, with TRBD1 identical over 7 bases. J gave up 7 bases and V 7 bases, and 13 bases lay outside the gene matches. Germline-derived CDR1 and CDR2 are MNHEY and SMNVEV (reference sequence). The CDR3 runs to 15 residues. The CDR3 is CASTSLGQRTNEQFF. Written as DNA, the CDR3 is TGTGCCAGCACCTCTTTGGGACAGAGGACTAATGAGCAGTTCTTC.

Worth noting for this clone: This same CDR3 is encoded by further DNA sequences in the sample. The genes are TRBV5-1 and TRBJ1-2; tentatively, D is TRBD1 (6 bases). The V gene lost 4 bases and the J gene lost 0 bases, with 10 bases spanning the gap. The CDR3 loop spans 14 amino acids. Germline loops: CDR1 SGHRS, CDR2 YFSETQ. CDR3 sequence reads: CASSLRQANYGYTF. DNA for the CDR3: TGCGCCAGCAGCCTCCGACAGGCTAACTATGGCTACACCTTC.

The chain joins TRBV24-1 to TRBJ2-2, with D unresolved. The CDR3 contains 12 residues. The germline V gene encodes CDR1 KGHDR and CDR2 SFDVKD. V gave up 9 bases and J gave up 4 bases, with 8 bases separating them. CDR3 coding DNA: TGTGCCACCCCCTCTCCCACCGGGGAGCTGTTTTTT. The encoded protein is CATPSPTGELFF.

The gene calls are TRBV5-1 and TRBJ1-4, with D maybe TRBD1 (6 bases). Germline CDR1 SGHRS, CDR2 YFSETQ. The V and J ends lost 4 bases and 10 bases respectively, with 14 bases between them. The CDR3 runs to 13 residues. Here the CDR3 reads CASSTTGSGKLFF. The CDR3 coding sequence is TGCGCCAGCAGCACTACAGGGTCAGGAAAACTGTTTTTT. Together with reference TRBV5-1 and TRBJ1-4, the CDR3 gives the full variable domain: KAGVTQTPRYLIKTRGQQVTLSCSPISGHRSVSWYQQTPGQGLQFLFEYFSETQRNKGNFPGRFSGRQFSNSRSEMNVSTLELGDSALYLCASSTTGSGKLFFGSGTQLSVL.

A note on this clone: Within the sample, other DNA sequences also encode this same CDR3. The J gene is TRBJ2-7, the V gene TRBV5-1, with a tentative D call TRBD2 (6 bases). Germline V gives CDR1 SGHRS, CDR2 YFSETQ. There are 15 residues in the CDR3. V was cut by 0 bases and J by 4 bases, with 14 bases left in between. The CDR3 spells CASSLGGGEAYEQYF. The DNA of the CDR3 is TGCGCCAGCAGCTTGGGAGGAGGGGAGGCGTACGAGCAGTACTTC.

This sequence joins TRBV7-9 and TRBJ1-3; D is undetermined. Between the trimmed V and J ends, which lost 1 base and 8 bases, there was a span of 9 bases. The germline V gene encodes CDR1 SEHNR and CDR2 FQNEAQ (reference sequence). The CDR3 has 13 amino acids. This CDR3 is CASSLGIRDTIYF. The DNA of the CDR3 is TGTGCCAGCAGCTTAGGTATCCGAGACACCATATATTTT.

The chain employs TRBV2 and TRBJ1-5; D is undetermined. Germline CDR1 and CDR2: SNHLY and FYNNEI. Trimming pared 1 base from V and 7 bases from J, leaving 14 bases between. This CDR3 has 15 amino acids. The CDR3 DNA is TGTGCCAGCAGTGAAGATTGGGCCAGGCGCCAGCCCCAGCATTTT. Protein sequence: CASSEDWARRQPQHF. Supplemented by reference TRBV2 and TRBJ1-5, the full variable domain reads EPEVTQTPSHQVTQMGQEVILRCVPISNHLYFYWYRQILGQKVEFLVSFYNNEISEKSEIFDDQFSVERPDGSNFTLKIRSTKLEDSAMYFCASSEDWARRQPQHFGDGTRLSIL.

V usage is TRBV14 and J usage is TRBJ1-2; 7 bases line up with TRBD1. Germline V gene sequence: CDR1 SGHDN, CDR2 FVKESK. This CDR3 is 16 amino acids long. J gave up 0 bases and V 4 bases, and 8 bases lay outside the gene matches. The CDR3 bases are TGTGCCAGCAGCCTTCTGGGGGACAGATCTAACTATGGCTACACCTTC. Its translation is CASSLLGDRSNYGYTF.

With regard to this clone: Additional DNA sequences in this sample encode the identical CDR3. This rearrangement joins TRBV2 to TRBJ1-2, with D possibly TRBD1 on 6 matching bases. The CDR3 spans 14 residues. V dropped 3 bases and J dropped 2 bases, with 10 bases sitting between them. Germline assignment: CDR1 SNHLY and CDR2 FYNNEI. CDR3 region: CASSELTGNYGYTF. The DNA of the CDR3 is TGTGCCAGCAGTGAGCTAACAGGGAACTATGGCTACACCTTC.

This chain links TRBV19 with TRBJ2-5; maybe TRBD2 (6 bases). V lost 6 bases and J 3 bases, leaving 11 bases between the germline ends. The CDR3 has 13 amino acids. Per the germline V gene, CDR1 is LNHDA and CDR2 is SQIVND (reference sequence). As DNA, the CDR3 is TGTGCCAGTAGCCAGACTAGAGAAGAGACCCAGTACTTC. Amino acids: CASSQTREETQYF. Full variable domain (remainder filled in from reference TRBV19 and TRBJ2-5): DGGITQSPKYLFRKEGQNVTLSCEQNLNHDAMYWYRQDPGQGLRLIYYSQIVNDFQKGDIAEGYSVSREKKESFPLTVTSAQKNPTAFYLCASSQTREETQYFGPGTRLLVL.

The count of this clone is one. The chain carries TRBV5-6 and TRBJ1-1; possibly TRBD1 for D (5 bases). CDR3 length: 12 residues. Trimming removed 4 bases from V and 10 bases from J, with 14 bases in between. Germline CDR1 reads SGHDT; CDR2 reads YYEEEE. CDR3 nucleotide sequence: TGTGCCAGCAGCGACGCGGGACGGGCAGCTTTCTTT. Translated: CASSDAGRAAFF. Drawing the rest from reference TRBV5-6 and TRBJ1-1, the complete variable domain is DAGVTQSPTHLIKTRGQQVTLRCSPKSGHDTVSWYQQALGQGPQFIFQYYEEEERQRGNFPDRFSGHQFPNYSSELNVNALLLGDSALYLCASSDAGRAAFFGQGTRLTVV.

This clone was seen more than once but under ten times. As DNA, the CDR3 is TGTGCCAGTAGTATAAGGGGGACCTGTACGCAGTATTTT. This gives the protein CASSIRGTCTQYF. The chain links TRBV19 to TRBJ2-3; D is possibly TRBD1 (6 bases). Germline V CDR1 and CDR2: LNHDA, SQIVND (reference sequence). The CDR3 loop spans 13 amino acids. V lost 2 bases and J lost 8, with 11 bases in between.

The chain joins TRBV30 to TRBJ1-4, with D possibly being TRBD1 (5 bases). The germline CDR1 and CDR2 sequences are GTSNPN and SVGIG (reference sequence). V shed 7 bases and J shed 0 bases, with 21 bases lying between them. CDR3 size: 17 residues. The CDR3 DNA is TGTGCCTATTTAAGGGTGGCAGGGCGAGCAACTAATGAAAAACTGTTTTTT. As protein: CAYLRVAGRATNEKLFF.

In the case of this clone: Other DNA sequences of this sample code for an identical CDR3. The V and J genes are TRBV11-2 and TRBJ1-3; D is unclear. Germline V gene sequence: CDR1 SGHAT, CDR2 FQNNGV. This CDR3 has 12 residues. Trimming pared 3 bases from V and 3 bases from J, leaving 3 bases between. CDR3 coding DNA: TGTGCCAGCAGCTTCGGTGGAAACACCATATATTTT. Amino acids: CASSFGGNTIYF.

The V gene is TRBV5-1, the J gene TRBJ2-1; tentatively, D is TRBD2 (6 bases). Germline loops: CDR1 SGHRS, CDR2 YFSETQ. Trimming shortened V by 4 bases and J by 3 bases, and 17 bases separated the two germline ends. The CDR3 has 16 residues. CDR3 sequence: CASSQTTLGGYNEQFF. Written as DNA, the CDR3 is TGCGCCAGCAGCCAGACAACCCTCGGGGGCTACAATGAGCAGTTCTTC.

The V gene is TRBV30, the J gene TRBJ2-3; TRBD2 aligns across 8 bases. Germline V lookup: CDR1 GTSNPN, CDR2 SVGIG (reference sequence). The CDR3 totals 14 residues. V gave up 2 bases and J gave up 3 bases; unmatched junction bases: 4. CDR3 sequence: CAWSTGLATDTQYF. The CDR3 DNA reads as TGTGCCTGGAGTACTGGACTAGCAACAGATACGCAGTATTTT.

The J gene is TRBJ1-3, the V gene TRBV13, with D hard to call. Germline V gene data show CDR1 as PRHDT and CDR2 as FYEKMQ (reference sequence). The CDR3 has 12 amino acids. Trimming removed 0 bases at V and 9 bases at J, with 6 bases between. CDR3 in amino acids: CASSLGRGTIYF. The CDR3 DNA reads as TGTGCCAGCAGCTTAGGCCGGGGCACCATATATTTT.

The chain employs TRBV5-1 and TRBJ2-1; 13 bases map to TRBD2. V dropped 3 bases and J dropped 13; count of bases not matched to a gene: 7. The CDR3 contains 14 residues. Germline-derived CDR1 and CDR2 are SGHRS and YFSETQ. CDR3 nucleotides: TGCGCCAGCAGCTCTGGACTAGCGGGGGCCTTCCAGTTCTTC. Translated, it gives CASSSGLAGAFQFF.

The V gene is TRBV6-5, the J gene TRBJ2-2; possibly TRBD2 for D (6 bases). Germline V gene sequence: CDR1 MNHEY, CDR2 SVGAGI. V shed 8 bases and J shed 4 bases, with 8 bases lying between them. The CDR3 totals 12 residues. CDR3 loop: CASWRATGELFF. CDR3 sequence (DNA): TGTGCCAGCTGGAGGGCCACCGGGGAGCTGTTTTTT.

This clone has just one count. The V call is TRBV5-8, the J call TRBJ2-7; D ambiguous. The V end was cut by 2 bases, the J end by 4 bases, with 7 bases between. Germline values: CDR1 SGHTS, CDR2 YDEGEE. This CDR3 is built from 12 residues. The CDR3 region is CASSFTEYEQYF. The CDR3 nucleotides are TGTGCCAGCAGCTTTACTGAGTACGAGCAGTACTTC.

This sequence joins TRBV30 and TRBJ2-7; D perhaps matches TRBD2 (5 bases). Germline CDR1 and CDR2: GTSNPN and SVGIG (reference sequence). Trimming removed 4 bases from V and 0 bases from J, with 7 bases in between. The CDR3 spans 12 residues. For the CDR3, the DNA is TGTGCCTGGACGGGGAGCTCCTACGAGCAGTACTTC. Amino acids: CAWTGSSYEQYF. Together with reference TRBV30 and TRBJ2-7, the CDR3 gives the full variable domain: SQTIHQWPATLVQPVGSPLSLECTVEGTSNPNLYWYRQAAGRGLQLLFYSVGIGQISSEVPQNLSASRPQDRQFILSSKKLLLSDSGFYLCAWTGSSYEQYFGPGTRLTVT.

This chain connects TRBV6-5 to TRBJ2-3, with TRBD1 matching over 9 bases. CDR1 is MNHEY and CDR2 is SVGAGI in the germline V gene. This CDR3 spans 14 amino acids. V shed 8 bases and J 4 bases; nucleotides not matched to a gene: 7. CDR3 nucleotide sequence: TGTGCCAGCCGGACAGGGGTTAGTGCAGATACGCAGTATTTT. The encoded protein is CASRTGVSADTQYF.

The chain joins TRBV6-5 to TRBJ1-1; 7 nucleotides align to TRBD1. The CDR3 runs 12 residues. Germline V lookup: CDR1 MNHEY, CDR2 SVGAGI. V dropped 6 bases and J dropped 9; count of bases not matched to a gene: 7. The CDR3 reads CASRRDREQAFF. The CDR3 nucleotides read TGTGCCAGCAGACGAGACAGGGAGCAAGCTTTCTTT.

In this sample, this clone turned up once. The V and J genes are TRBV18 and TRBJ2-6, with 7 bases matching TRBD2. Germline CDR1 is KGHSH and CDR2 is LQKENI. V lost 4 bases and J lost 2; bases outside the gene matches: 2. This CDR3 has 15 amino acids. DNA of the CDR3: TGTGCCAGCTCACGCGGGGGAACTGGGGCCAACGTCCTGACTTTC. The encoded protein is CASSRGGTGANVLTF.